Presented here are 10 T cell receptor beta chains from one specimen sequenced in a study of T cells after yellow fever vaccination. Each CDR3 protein gets one entry after TCRdb re-called the 5' RACE reads with MiXCR. The data show 350,000 to 450,000 distinct CDR3 sequences, approximately 18% seen once. Material: PBMCs, obtained before the yellow fever booster vaccination. Receptor source: a man younger than 35 who received the YFV17D yellow fever vaccine.

The gene calls are TRBV4-3 and TRBJ1-2, with 7 bases fitting TRBD1. Germline V gene lookup returns CDR1 LGHNA and CDR2 YSLEER. This CDR3 contains 14 residues. V lost 0 bases and J lost 3; bases outside the gene matches: 1. The CDR3: CASSQDGTDYGYTF. CDR3 nucleotides: TGCGCCAGCAGCCAAGACGGGACAGACTATGGCTACACCTTC.

The chain is built from TRBV29-1 and TRBJ1-2; D uncertain. CDR3 length equals 14 residues. Trimming cost V 3 bases and J 2 bases, with 13 bases left between them. Germline V CDR1 and CDR2: SQVTM, ANQGSEA. The DNA for the CDR3 is TGCAGCGTTGATAGTGACGAGACAAACTATGGCTACACCTTC. It is translated as CSVDSDETNYGYTF.

This clonotype showed up just a few times. The chain joins TRBV7-2 to TRBJ2-7; D is uncertain. V shed 1 base and J shed 3 bases, with 13 bases lying between them. Germline loops: CDR1 SGHTA, CDR2 FQGNSA. The CDR3 runs to 15 residues. The CDR3 reads CASSLDRRKLYEQYF. CDR3 DNA sequence: TGTGCCAGCAGCTTAGATCGAAGGAAACTCTACGAGCAGTACTTC.

V and J are TRBV9 and TRBJ2-7; the D gene could be TRBD1 or TRBD2 (6 bases each). Trimming left V 0 bases short and J 2 bases short, with 15 bases between. The CDR3 sequence is 16 residues long. Germline V gene data show CDR1 as SGDLS and CDR2 as YYNGEE. The DNA for the CDR3 is TGTGCCAGCAGCGTAGGTAGGGGGGAACCTACCTACGAGCAGTACTTC. Translating gives CASSVGRGEPTYEQYF.

CDR3 sequence reads: CAWSIGPSNQPQHF. CDR3 coding DNA: TGTGCCTGGAGTATCGGACCCAGCAATCAGCCCCAGCATTTT. This sequence joins TRBV30 and TRBJ1-5; D remains ambiguous. In germline, CDR1 is GTSNPN, CDR2 SVGIG (reference sequence). Trimming removed 2 bases from V and 1 base from J, with 9 bases in between. The CDR3 length is 14 residues.

The genes are TRBV12-3 or TRBV12-4 and TRBJ2-1; the D is unclear. V was cut by 6 bases and J by 7 bases, with 10 bases left in between. This CDR3 region has 12 residues. The DNA of the CDR3 is TGTGCCAGCAGGACTGGAATTAATGAGCAGTTCTTC. Its protein is CASRTGINEQFF.

This chain uses TRBV10-3 with TRBJ1-2; 9 nucleotides line up with TRBD1. Losses at the gene ends were 6 bases for V and 7 bases for J; bases not matched to a gene: 6. The germline gives CDR1 ENHRY, CDR2 SYGVKD. CDR3 length equals 13 residues. CDR3 amino acids: CAISAQGASGYTF. The CDR3 DNA reads TGTGCCATCAGCGCACAGGGGGCTAGTGGCTACACCTTC.

The chain recombines TRBV20-1 with TRBJ1-5; TRBD1 might be the D (6 bases). V was clipped by 7 bases and J by 5 bases, with 15 bases between them. In germline, CDR1 is DFQATT, CDR2 SNEGSKA (reference sequence). The CDR3 runs to 13 residues. CDR3 protein: CSELRQGYQPQHF. The CDR3 coding sequence is TGCAGTGAACTTCGGCAGGGGTATCAGCCCCAGCATTTT.

This chain links TRBV5-1 with TRBJ1-1, with 7 bases fitting TRBD1. Germline CDR1 and CDR2: SGHRS and YFSETQ. There are 15 residues in the CDR3. V trimming: 4 bases; J trimming: 1 base; junction bases outside the gene matches: 7. The CDR3 DNA is TGCGCCAGCAGCGCACAACAGGGGCCGAACACTGAAGCTTTCTTT. Protein product: CASSAQQGPNTEAFF.

The gene calls are TRBV11-1 and TRBJ2-2; 15 bases agree with TRBD2. The CDR3 length is 17 residues. Germline CDR1 reads SGHAT; CDR2 reads FQDESV (reference sequence). J gave up 6 bases and V 5 bases, and 7 bases lay outside the gene matches. This CDR3 is CASSRGLAGGLAGELFF. CDR3 bases: TGTGCCAGCAGCCGCGGACTAGCGGGGGGGCTTGCCGGGGAGCTGTTTTTT.